Listed below are T cell receptor beta chains from one sample, sequenced in a study of blood T cell repertoires in COVID-19. TCRdb's copy holds only in-frame clones and misses some; the assay was immunoSEQ multiplex PCR. The table records 280,000 or so clones, approximately 83% of them present only once. Input material: PBMCs or T cells enriched from blood (not recorded which). Source of these receptors: a man aged 30 to 45 who had recovered from COVID-19. Each CDR3 is given with its conserved first and last residue. The order of the fields is clone size, J gene, D gene, V gene, CDR3 protein, CDR3 DNA. A D gene is named only where the DNA matches it firmly. For some rows the clone size is stated as once, few or many, or as a class when expanded; others skip it.

clone_size: .
j_call: TRBJ2-1
d_call: TRBD2
v_call: TRBV5-1
cdr3_aa: CASSSRGGPFEQFF
cdr3_nt: TGCGCCAGCAGCTCACGCGGGGGGCCGTTTGAGCAGTTCTTC

clone_size: .
j_call: TRBJ2-3
d_call: .
v_call: TRBV7-3
cdr3_aa: CASSRAGNRGDTQYF
cdr3_nt: TGTGCCAGCAGCCGAGCGGGCAACCGGGGAGATACGCAGTATTTT

clone_size: .
j_call: TRBJ2-5
d_call: TRBD2
v_call: TRBV15
cdr3_aa: CATSRDGWGGKETQYF
cdr3_nt: TGTGCCACCAGCAGAGATGGGTGGGGGGGGAAAGAGACCCAGTACTTC

clone_size: .
j_call: TRBJ2-7
d_call: .
v_call: TRBV25-1
cdr3_aa: CASSTPSDRAYEQYF
cdr3_nt: TGTGCCAGCTCCACCCCCTCGGACAGAGCCTACGAGCAGTACTTC

clone_size: .
j_call: TRBJ1-1
d_call: TRBD1
v_call: TRBV4-3
cdr3_aa: CASSQEQGAVYTEAFF
cdr3_nt: TGCGCCAGCAGCCAAGAACAGGGGGCCGTGTACACTGAAGCTTTCTTT

clone_size: .
j_call: TRBJ1-2
d_call: .
v_call: TRBV7-9
cdr3_aa: CASSPTGTVMGYTF
cdr3_nt: TGTGCCAGCAGCCCAACCGGGACTGTGATGGGCTACACCTTC

clone_size: .
j_call: TRBJ2-7
d_call: .
v_call: TRBV5-1
cdr3_aa: CASSFGNNRGEQYF
cdr3_nt: TGCGCCAGCAGCTTCGGGAACAACCGGGGCGAGCAGTACTTC

clone_size: .
j_call: TRBJ2-1
d_call: TRBD1
v_call: TRBV11-3
cdr3_aa: CASSLVGTANNEQFF
cdr3_nt: TGTGCCAGCAGCTTAGTTGGGACAGCGAACAATGAGCAGTTCTTC

clone_size: .
j_call: TRBJ2-7
d_call: .
v_call: TRBV7-7
cdr3_aa: CASSLQQGYEQYF
cdr3_nt: TGTGCTAGCAGCTTGCAACAGGGCTACGAGCAGTACTTC

clone_size: .
j_call: TRBJ2-7
d_call: TRBD1
v_call: TRBV5-4
cdr3_aa: CASSPKQGAPSYEQYF
cdr3_nt: TGTGCCAGCAGCCCAAAACAGGGGGCTCCTTCCTACGAGCAGTACTTC

clone_size: .
j_call: TRBJ2-7
d_call: .
v_call: TRBV7-2
cdr3_aa: CASRPGAEQSYEQYF
cdr3_nt: TGTGCCAGCAGACCAGGGGCCGAACAATCCTACGAGCAGTACTTC

clone_size: .
j_call: TRBJ2-3
d_call: .
v_call: TRBV5-8
cdr3_aa: CAGGQGLISDTQYF
cdr3_nt: TGTGCGGGCGGGCAGGGGCTTATATCGGATACGCAGTATTTT

clone_size: .
j_call: TRBJ2-7
d_call: .
v_call: TRBV19
cdr3_aa: CASSISNRAYEQYF
cdr3_nt: TGTGCCAGTAGTATTTCTAACAGAGCCTACGAGCAGTACTTC

clone_size: .
j_call: TRBJ1-1
d_call: .
v_call: TRBV5-1
cdr3_aa: CASSLGIVNTEAFF
cdr3_nt: TGCGCCAGCAGCTTGGGTATAGTGAACACTGAAGCTTTCTTT

clone_size: .
j_call: TRBJ1-1
d_call: .
v_call: TRBV5-6
cdr3_aa: CASSRGAETEAFF
cdr3_nt: TGTGCCAGCAGCCGCGGGGCGGAGACTGAAGCTTTCTTT

clone_size: .
j_call: TRBJ2-4
d_call: TRBD2
v_call: TRBV6-1
cdr3_aa: CASSEWGGKNIQYF
cdr3_nt: TGTGCCAGCAGTGAATGGGGGGGCAAAAACATTCAGTACTTC

clone_size: .
j_call: TRBJ2-3
d_call: TRBD1
v_call: TRBV14
cdr3_aa: CASQPGQAFTDTQYF
cdr3_nt: TGTGCCAGCCAACCCGGACAGGCTTTTACAGATACGCAGTATTTT

clone_size: .
j_call: TRBJ1-2
d_call: TRBD1
v_call: TRBV3-1/TRBV3-2
cdr3_aa: CASSLAGGSNYGYTF
cdr3_nt: TGTGCCAGCAGCTTAGCAGGGGGCTCTAACTATGGCTACACCTTC

clone_size: .
j_call: TRBJ1-2
d_call: .
v_call: TRBV5-4
cdr3_aa: CASRHKTGVNYGYTF
cdr3_nt: TGTGCCAGCAGACATAAAACAGGCGTTAACTATGGCTACACCTTC

clone_size: .
j_call: TRBJ1-4
d_call: TRBD1
v_call: TRBV18
cdr3_aa: CASSPGTGATNEKLFF
cdr3_nt: TGTGCCAGCTCTCCCGGGACAGGGGCAACTAATGAAAAACTGTTTTTT

clone_size: .
j_call: TRBJ1-5
d_call: .
v_call: TRBV9
cdr3_aa: CASSGGSQGQPQHF
cdr3_nt: TGTGCCAGCAGCGGGGGATCCCAGGGGCAGCCCCAGCATTTT

clone_size: .
j_call: TRBJ2-7
d_call: TRBD1
v_call: TRBV11-2
cdr3_aa: CASSPVRGGRYEQYF
cdr3_nt: TGTGCCAGCAGCCCAGTTAGAGGGGGCAGGTACGAGCAGTACTTC

clone_size: .
j_call: TRBJ2-2
d_call: .
v_call: TRBV19
cdr3_aa: CASKRGGTGELFF
cdr3_nt: TGTGCCAGTAAGAGGGGGGGCACCGGGGAGCTGTTTTTT

clone_size: .
j_call: TRBJ1-2
d_call: TRBD1
v_call: TRBV30
cdr3_aa: CAWSVKGARGYTF
cdr3_nt: TGTGCCTGGAGTGTAAAGGGGGCGCGAGGCTACACCTTC

clone_size: .
j_call: TRBJ1-1
d_call: .
v_call: TRBV3-1/TRBV3-2
cdr3_aa: CASSQDWGGTEAFF
cdr3_nt: TGTGCCAGCAGCCAGGATTGGGGGGGCACTGAAGCTTTCTTT

clone_size: .
j_call: TRBJ2-2
d_call: .
v_call: TRBV18
cdr3_aa: CASSHSSPGYTGELFF
cdr3_nt: TGTGCCAGCTCACATTCCTCTCCAGGGTACACCGGGGAGCTGTTTTTT

clone_size: .
j_call: TRBJ1-3
d_call: TRBD1
v_call: TRBV7-8
cdr3_aa: CASKKDRAPSSGNTIYF
cdr3_nt: TGTGCCAGCAAGAAGGACAGGGCCCCGTCCTCTGGAAACACCATATATTTT

clone_size: .
j_call: TRBJ2-7
d_call: .
v_call: TRBV11-3
cdr3_aa: CASSLGGRPDEQYF
cdr3_nt: TGTGCCAGCAGCTTAGGAGGTCGGCCCGACGAGCAGTACTTC

clone_size: .
j_call: TRBJ2-3
d_call: TRBD1
v_call: TRBV10-2
cdr3_aa: CASRRDRDTDTQYF
cdr3_nt: TGCGCCAGCCGCCGGGACAGGGACACAGATACGCAGTATTTT

clone_size: .
j_call: TRBJ2-5
d_call: .
v_call: TRBV10-3
cdr3_aa: CAISDGARKQETQYF
cdr3_nt: TGTGCCATCAGTGATGGGGCCCGGAAGCAAGAGACCCAGTACTTC

clone_size: once
j_call: TRBJ2-5
d_call: .
v_call: TRBV7-8
cdr3_aa: CASSLYQREETQYF
cdr3_nt: TGTGCCAGCAGCTTATACCAGCGGGAAGAGACCCAGTACTTC

clone_size: .
j_call: TRBJ1-1
d_call: TRBD1
v_call: TRBV10-3
cdr3_aa: CAISAGTGGRGAFF
cdr3_nt: TGTGCCATCAGTGCCGGGACAGGGGGGAGAGGAGCTTTCTTT

clone_size: .
j_call: TRBJ2-2
d_call: .
v_call: TRBV11-3
cdr3_aa: CASSSDSFNTGELFF
cdr3_nt: TGTGCCAGCAGCTCGGACAGCTTTAACACCGGGGAGCTGTTTTTT

clone_size: .
j_call: TRBJ1-1
d_call: .
v_call: TRBV11-3
cdr3_aa: CASSLSGGNTEAFF
cdr3_nt: TGTGCCAGCAGCTTAAGCGGAGGAAACACTGAAGCTTTCTTT

clone_size: .
j_call: TRBJ1-2
d_call: .
v_call: TRBV9
cdr3_aa: CASSSPGGYTF
cdr3_nt: TGTGCCAGCAGCTCCCCAGGGGGCTACACCTTC

clone_size: .
j_call: TRBJ2-1
d_call: TRBD2
v_call: TRBV9
cdr3_aa: CASSVVGLAGGSSYNEQFF
cdr3_nt: TGTGCCAGCAGCGTAGTGGGACTAGCGGGGGGGAGCTCCTACAATGAGCAGTTCTTC

clone_size: .
j_call: TRBJ1-1
d_call: TRBD1
v_call: TRBV5-5
cdr3_aa: CASNTRQGGVNTEAFF
cdr3_nt: TGTGCCAGCAACACACGACAGGGTGGGGTGAACACTGAAGCTTTCTTT

clone_size: .
j_call: TRBJ2-5
d_call: TRBD2
v_call: TRBV9
cdr3_aa: CASSLGLVETQYF
cdr3_nt: TGTGCCAGCAGCCTAGGACTAGTGGAGACCCAGTACTTC

clone_size: .
j_call: TRBJ1-2
d_call: .
v_call: TRBV9
cdr3_aa: CASSPIPRGDGYTF
cdr3_nt: TGTGCCAGCAGCCCTATTCCCCGGGGGGATGGCTACACCTTC

clone_size: .
j_call: TRBJ1-1
d_call: .
v_call: TRBV6-5
cdr3_aa: CASSLIRLGNTEAFF
cdr3_nt: TGTGCCAGCAGTCTAATCAGGCTGGGTAACACTGAAGCTTTCTTT

clone_size: .
j_call: TRBJ1-1
d_call: .
v_call: TRBV6-5
cdr3_aa: CASSYYRIGGDEAFF
cdr3_nt: TGTGCCAGCAGTTATTACAGGATCGGGGGTGATGAAGCTTTCTTT

clone_size: once
j_call: TRBJ1-2
d_call: .
v_call: TRBV18
cdr3_aa: CASEDPGAWRGYTF
cdr3_nt: TGTGCCAGCGAAGACCCGGGAGCCTGGAGGGGCTACACCTTC

clone_size: .
j_call: TRBJ1-6
d_call: TRBD1
v_call: TRBV19
cdr3_aa: CASSTMSGGTGNSPLHF
cdr3_nt: TGTGCCAGTAGTACCATGTCAGGCGGGACAGGGAATTCACCCCTCCACTTT

clone_size: .
j_call: TRBJ2-4
d_call: .
v_call: TRBV5-1
cdr3_aa: CASSLAGSGFLAKNIQYF
cdr3_nt: TGCGCCAGCAGCTTGGCAGGCTCAGGGTTTCTAGCCAAAAACATTCAGTACTTC

clone_size: .
j_call: TRBJ2-5
d_call: TRBD1
v_call: TRBV7-2
cdr3_aa: CASSWQDRAQETQYF
cdr3_nt: TGTGCCAGCAGCTGGCAGGACAGGGCTCAAGAGACCCAGTACTTC

clone_size: .
j_call: TRBJ1-1
d_call: TRBD1
v_call: TRBV12-3/TRBV12-4
cdr3_aa: CASRPQGIEAFF
cdr3_nt: TGTGCCAGCAGACCACAGGGGATTGAAGCTTTCTTT

clone_size: .
j_call: TRBJ1-2
d_call: TRBD1
v_call: TRBV4-3
cdr3_aa: CASSQDRGRGYGYTF
cdr3_nt: TGCGCCAGCAGCCAAGACAGGGGGCGCGGCTATGGCTACACCTTC

clone_size: many
j_call: TRBJ2-2
d_call: .
v_call: TRBV29-1
cdr3_aa: CSVVFGGENTGELFF
cdr3_nt: TGCAGCGTTGTGTTCGGCGGGGAGAACACCGGGGAGCTGTTTTTT

clone_size: .
j_call: TRBJ2-1
d_call: .
v_call: TRBV4-1
cdr3_aa: CASSQDPGNYNEQFF
cdr3_nt: TGCGCCAGCAGCCAAGATCCCGGGAATTACAATGAGCAGTTCTTC